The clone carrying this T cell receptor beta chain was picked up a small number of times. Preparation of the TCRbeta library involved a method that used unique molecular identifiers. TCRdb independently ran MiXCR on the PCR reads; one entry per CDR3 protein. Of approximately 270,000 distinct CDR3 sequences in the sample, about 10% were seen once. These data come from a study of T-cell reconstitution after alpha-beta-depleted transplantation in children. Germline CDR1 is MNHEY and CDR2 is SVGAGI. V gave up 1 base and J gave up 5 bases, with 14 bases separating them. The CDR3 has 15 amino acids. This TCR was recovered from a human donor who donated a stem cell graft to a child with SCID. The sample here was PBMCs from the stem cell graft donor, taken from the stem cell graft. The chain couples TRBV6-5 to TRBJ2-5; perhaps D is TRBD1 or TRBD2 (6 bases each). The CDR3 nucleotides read TGTGCCAGCAGTTACTACGGGGGCGGGCTGGAGACCCAGTACTTC. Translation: CASSYYGGGLETQYF.